What follows are 19 T cell receptor beta chains derived from one specimen sequenced in a study of beta chain features in type 1 diabetes. Sequenced material consisted of expressed TCRB transcripts (all of the isolated RNA was reverse transcribed). Method: immunoSEQ multiplex PCR; TCRdb's copy keeps in-frame clones and lacks some. The sample records about 340,000 clones, 9.3% being singletons. These receptors' antigens are unknown. The study, taken as a whole, reports: Shortening of TCRB CDR3s, moderate but significant, appeared in all four CD4+ subsets of Type 1 diabetes patients.

Sequenced: central memory CD4+ T cells from blood. Source of these receptors: a man aged 30-40 years with type 1 diabetes.

The chain combines TRBV29-1 with TRBJ1-1; tentatively, D is TRBD1 (5 bases). The CDR3 is 12 residues long. CDR1 is SQVTM, CDR2 ANQGSEA, per germline. V lost 3 bases to trimming and J lost 6 bases, with 11 bases between them. The CDR3 sequence: CSVERQGAEAFF. The CDR3 nucleotides read TGCAGCGTTGAGAGGCAGGGAGCTGAAGCTTTCTTT.

This clone was observed a few times. V gene TRBV6-6 combines with J gene TRBJ1-2, with D possibly matching TRBD1 (5 bases). Deletions cut 2 bases from V and 4 bases from J, with 14 bases between. The length of the CDR3 is 15 residues. The germline V gene has CDR1 MNHNY and CDR2 SVGAGI (reference sequence). The CDR3 sequence: CASSYSQGVGYGYTF. DNA for the CDR3: TGTGCCAGCAGTTACAGCCAGGGCGTGGGCTATGGCTACACCTTC.

This rearrangement joins TRBV28 to TRBJ2-7; unclear D gene. CDR1 and CDR2 (germline): MDHEN, SYDVKM. CDR3 size: 13 residues. With 6 bases removed from V and 3 bases from J, the gap between germline ends came to 12 bases. The CDR3 sequence is CASRGRLIYEQYF. The CDR3 DNA follows: TGTGCCAGCAGGGGCAGGCTAATCTACGAGCAGTACTTC.

Only a few counts were recorded for this clone. The chain combines TRBV5-8 with TRBJ1-1, with D tentatively TRBD1 (5 bases). V lost 1 base and J 5 bases, leaving 12 bases between the germline ends. The CDR3 is 14 amino acids. Looked up from germline, CDR1 is SGHTS and CDR2 is YDEGEE. For the CDR3, the DNA is TGTGCCAGCAGCTTGTGGGGGAGGTTAACTGAAGCTTTCTTT. Protein product: CASSLWGRLTEAFF.

This clone has just a few counts. The gene calls are TRBV30 and TRBJ2-7, with TRBD2 identical over 9 bases. Germline loops: CDR1 GTSNPN, CDR2 SVGIG (reference sequence). This CDR3 comprises 16 residues. With V trimmed by 3 bases and J by 1 base, 10 bases remained unmatched. The DNA for the CDR3 is TGTGCCTGGAGCCACTTTGGGACTAGCAGATCCTACGAGCAGTACTTC. The encoded protein is CAWSHFGTSRSYEQYF. The complete variable domain, with remaining parts taken from reference TRBV30 and TRBJ2-7, reads SQTIHQWPATLVQPVGSPLSLECTVEGTSNPNLYWYRQAAGRGLQLLFYSVGIGQISSEVPQNLSASRPQDRQFILSSKKLLLSDSGFYLCAWSHFGTSRSYEQYFGPGTRLTVT.

The sample holds a few counts of this clone. CDR3 DNA sequence: TGTGCCAGCACTGTGGGCAGGGAATCTGAAGCTTTCTTT. Its protein product is CASTVGRESEAFF. The chain combines TRBV2 with TRBJ1-1, with TRBD1 as a possible D gene (5 bases). Trimming removed 7 bases at V and 6 bases at J, with 15 bases between. From germline, CDR1 is SNHLY and CDR2 FYNNEI. The CDR3 spans 13 residues.

The chain couples TRBV5-6 to TRBJ2-7; D ambiguous. Germline lookup yields CDR1 SGHDT and CDR2 YYEEEE. V shed 2 bases and J shed 3 bases, with 12 bases lying between them. The length of the CDR3 is 14 residues. CDR3 protein: CASSFGRAVYEQYF. In nucleotides, the CDR3 is TGTGCCAGCAGCTTCGGACGGGCAGTCTACGAGCAGTACTTC.

The chain links TRBV6-5 to TRBJ2-1; D is perhaps TRBD1 (5 bases). The CDR3 contains 15 residues. V shed 2 bases and J shed 3 bases, with 11 bases lying between them. The germline gives CDR1 MNHEY, CDR2 SVGAGI. The CDR3 nucleotides read TGTGCCAGCAGTTACAAGGGGCCGAACTACAATGAGCAGTTCTTC. This translates into CASSYKGPNYNEQFF.

The chain carries TRBV19 and TRBJ2-5, with 9 bases aligning to TRBD1. V trimming: 5 bases; J trimming: 5 bases; junction bases outside the gene matches: 12. The CDR3 extends over 16 amino acids. Germline V gene sequence: CDR1 LNHDA, CDR2 SQIVND (reference sequence). The CDR3 sequence: CASSPYFTGGAETQYF. CDR3 DNA sequence: TGTGCCAGTAGTCCGTACTTCACAGGGGGCGCCGAGACCCAGTACTTC. The entire variable domain, with the rest obtained from reference TRBV19 and TRBJ2-5, is as follows: DGGITQSPKYLFRKEGQNVTLSCEQNLNHDAMYWYRQDPGQGLRLIYYSQIVNDFQKGDIAEGYSVSREKKESFPLTVTSAQKNPTAFYLCASSPYFTGGAETQYFGPGTRLLVL.

This clone was found once. J is TRBJ2-2 and V is TRBV5-4, with a weak D call TRBD1 (7 bases). From germline, CDR1 is SGHNT and CDR2 YYREEE (reference sequence). V lost 4 bases to trimming and J lost 5 bases, with 18 bases between them. The CDR3 spans 16 residues. CDR3: CASSPGGTARTGELFF. In DNA form, the CDR3 reads TGTGCCAGCAGCCCTGGGGGGACAGCGAGAACCGGGGAGCTGTTTTTT.

This clone was counted a few times. This chain links TRBV28 with TRBJ2-3; 9 bases match TRBD2. V gave up 8 bases and J gave up 4 bases; unmatched junction bases: 16. There are 17 residues in the CDR3. CDR1 is MDHEN, CDR2 SYDVKM, per germline. The CDR3 region is CASQLGGLAGRADTQYF. The DNA for the CDR3 is TGTGCCAGCCAGCTAGGGGGCCTAGCGGGGAGAGCAGATACGCAGTATTTT.

This rearrangement joins TRBV5-1 to TRBJ2-5; 7 nucleotides agree with TRBD1. CDR1 and CDR2 from the germline V gene are SGHRS and YFSETQ. V trimming: 6 bases; J trimming: 5 bases; junction bases outside the gene matches: 4. There are 12 residues in the CDR3. CDR3 region: CASKSDRETQYF. In nucleotides, the CDR3 is TGCGCCAGCAAATCGGACAGGGAGACCCAGTACTTC. The full variable domain, in which reference TRBV5-1 and TRBJ2-5 provide the parts outside the CDR3, is KAGVTQTPRYLIKTRGQQVTLSCSPISGHRSVSWYQQTPGQGLQFLFEYFSETQRNKGNFPGRFSGRQFSNSRSEMNVSTLELGDSALYLCASKSDRETQYFGPGTRLLVL.

The rearrangement uses TRBV19 and TRBJ2-1; 13 bases agree with TRBD2. CDR1 is LNHDA and CDR2 is SQIVND in the germline V gene (reference sequence). CDR3 length: 17 residues. Unmatched junction bases numbered 8, after V lost 4 bases and J lost 5 bases. CDR3 region: CASSRGTSGAVNNEQFF. The CDR3 coding sequence is TGTGCCAGTAGTAGGGGGACTAGCGGGGCGGTAAACAATGAGCAGTTCTTC.

In its sample, this clone was seen many times. The chain couples TRBV4-1 to TRBJ2-1, with a possible D match to TRBD2 (5 bases). V was shortened by 0 bases and J by 6 bases, with 12 bases between the two germline ends. The CDR3 consists of 15 residues. The germline V gene has CDR1 MGHRA and CDR2 YSYEKL. As DNA, the CDR3 is TGCGCCAGCAGCCAAGACGGGCTAGCCATCAATGAGCAGTTCTTC. Protein product: CASSQDGLAINEQFF.

The genes are TRBV19 and TRBJ2-3; D may correspond to TRBD1 or TRBD2 (7 bases each). Germline V gene sequence: CDR1 LNHDA, CDR2 SQIVND (reference sequence). The CDR3 covers 15 residues. V lost 4 bases and J 2 bases, leaving 13 bases between the germline ends. This CDR3 is CASSTRGGNTDTQYF. CDR3 nucleotide sequence: TGTGCCAGTAGTACCAGGGGGGGGAACACAGATACGCAGTATTTT.

This clone was detected only a few times. The genes are TRBV5-4 and TRBJ1-5; D is unresolved. Germline assignment: CDR1 SGHNT and CDR2 YYREEE (reference sequence). V shed 0 bases and J shed 2 bases, with 9 bases lying between them. The CDR3 consists of 15 residues. This CDR3 is CASSLDGLGNQPQHF. CDR3 DNA sequence: TGTGCCAGCAGCTTGGACGGTTTGGGCAATCAGCCCCAGCATTTT.

The table lists this clone with many counts. This chain uses TRBV7-2 with TRBJ2-3; tentatively, D is TRBD2 (5 bases). The CDR3 covers 16 residues. The V gene's germline CDR1 is SGHTA and CDR2 FQGNSA. Trimming left V 5 bases short and J 1 base short, with 16 bases between. The chain's CDR3 is CASSATGLAGTDTQYF. CDR3 in DNA: TGTGCCAGCAGCGCCACTGGACTGGCGGGCACAGATACGCAGTATTTT.

Many counts were recorded for this clone. The V call is TRBV7-9, the J call TRBJ1-6, with D uncertain. The CDR3 contains 12 residues. With 1 base removed from V and 7 bases from J, the gap between germline ends came to 2 bases. Germline V gives CDR1 SEHNR, CDR2 FQNEAQ (reference sequence). The CDR3 nucleotides are TGTGCCAGCAGCTTAGAAAATTCACCCCTCCACTTT. Protein sequence: CASSLENSPLHF.

This clone has just a few counts. The chain has TRBV9 and TRBJ2-3, with 13 bases identical to TRBD2. The CDR3 covers 16 residues. V lost 3 bases and J lost 2; bases outside the gene matches: 3. In germline, CDR1 is SGDLS, CDR2 YYNGEE. CDR3 protein: CASSGTSGGFTDTQYF. The CDR3 DNA reads TGTGCCAGCAGCGGGACTAGCGGGGGCTTCACAGATACGCAGTATTTT.